This T cell receptor beta chain was found in a study of blood T cell repertoires in COVID-19. Looking at the study overall: Sample material is recorded as cDNA or gDNA derived from T cells, B-cell-depleted T cells, or PBMCs.

Original data processing: Cell counts per sample came from amplifying reference gene primers. Profiled with immunoSEQ multiplex PCR; TCRdb holds only in-frame clones, not every one. The V and J calls and clone size were taken over from that table, and D and trimming were inferred from the DNA. The sample lists roughly 140,000 clones, more than 75% occurring once. CDR3 length: 14 amino acids. The V segment lost 5 bases and the J segment 7 bases; nucleotides outside the gene matches: 7. Per germline, CDR1 SGHVS and CDR2 FNYEAQ. One Seattle source followed patients from active infection through their disease course. This clone was seen more than once but under ten times.

This chain uses TRBV7-6 with TRBJ1-2; 10 bases are a match to TRBD1. The clonotype was recovered from a woman aged 55-70 years with COVID-19, enrolled during active disease. Sequencing used peripheral blood. The CDR3 reads CASSPGQGDPGYTF. The CDR3 nucleotides read TGTGCCAGCAGCCCCGGACAGGGGGACCCTGGCTACACCTTC.